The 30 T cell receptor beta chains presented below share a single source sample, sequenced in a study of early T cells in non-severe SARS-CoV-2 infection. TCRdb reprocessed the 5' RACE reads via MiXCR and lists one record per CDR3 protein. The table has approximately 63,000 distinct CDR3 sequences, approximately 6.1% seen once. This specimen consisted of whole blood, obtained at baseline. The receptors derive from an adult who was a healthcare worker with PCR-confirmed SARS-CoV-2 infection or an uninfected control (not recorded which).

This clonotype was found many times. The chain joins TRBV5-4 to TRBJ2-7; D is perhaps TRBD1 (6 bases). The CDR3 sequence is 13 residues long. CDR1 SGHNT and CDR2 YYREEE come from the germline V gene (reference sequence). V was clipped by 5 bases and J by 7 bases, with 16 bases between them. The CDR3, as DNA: TGTGCCAGCAGTTCGGACGTAGGGGGTGAGCAGTACTTC. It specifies CASSSDVGGEQYF.

CDR3 coding DNA: TGCAGTGCTACCGCCACACGGACTTACGAGCAGTACTTC. It is translated as CSATATRTYEQYF. V usage is TRBV20-1 and J usage is TRBJ2-7, with D perhaps TRBD2 (5 bases). Trimming took off 4 bases at V and 4 bases at J, with 14 bases between the two ends. There are 13 residues in the CDR3. The V gene's germline CDR1 is DFQATT and CDR2 SNEGSKA (reference sequence).

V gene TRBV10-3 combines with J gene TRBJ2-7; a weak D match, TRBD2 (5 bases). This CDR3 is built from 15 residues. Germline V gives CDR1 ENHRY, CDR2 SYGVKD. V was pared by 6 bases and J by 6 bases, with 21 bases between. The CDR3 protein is CAIRTAIAPELEQYF. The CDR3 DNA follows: TGTGCCATCAGAACAGCGATAGCGCCCGAGCTCGAGCAGTACTTC.

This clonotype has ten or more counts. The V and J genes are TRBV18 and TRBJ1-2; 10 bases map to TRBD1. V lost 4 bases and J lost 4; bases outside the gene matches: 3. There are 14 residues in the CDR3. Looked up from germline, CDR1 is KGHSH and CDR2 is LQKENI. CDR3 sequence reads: CASSRDRGRYGYTF. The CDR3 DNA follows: TGTGCCAGCTCACGGGACAGGGGCCGCTATGGCTACACCTTC.

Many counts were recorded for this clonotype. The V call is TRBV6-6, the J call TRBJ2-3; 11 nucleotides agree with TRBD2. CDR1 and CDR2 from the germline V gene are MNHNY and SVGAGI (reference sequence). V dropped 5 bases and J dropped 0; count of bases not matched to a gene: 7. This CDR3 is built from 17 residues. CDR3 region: CASSRNGLAGSTDTQYF. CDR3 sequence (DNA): TGTGCCAGCAGTAGGAACGGACTAGCGGGTAGCACAGATACGCAGTATTTT.

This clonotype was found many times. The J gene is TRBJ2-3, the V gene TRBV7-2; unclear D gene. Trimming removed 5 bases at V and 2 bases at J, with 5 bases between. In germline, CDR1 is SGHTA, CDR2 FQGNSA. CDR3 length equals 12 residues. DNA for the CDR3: TGTGCCAGCAGCCCGTACACAGATACGCAGTATTTT. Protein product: CASSPYTDTQYF. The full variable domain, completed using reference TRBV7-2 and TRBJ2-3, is GAGVSQSPSNKVTEKGKDVELRCDPISGHTALYWYRQSLGQGLEFLIYFQGNSAPDKSGLPSDRFSAERTGGSVSTLTIQRTQQEDSAVYLCASSPYTDTQYFGPGTRLTVL.

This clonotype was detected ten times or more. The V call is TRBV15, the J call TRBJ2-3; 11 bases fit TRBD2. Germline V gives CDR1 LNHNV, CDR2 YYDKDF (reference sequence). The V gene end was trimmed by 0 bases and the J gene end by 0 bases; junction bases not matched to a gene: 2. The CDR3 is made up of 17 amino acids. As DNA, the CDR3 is TGTGCCACCAGCAGAGATTGGACTAGCGGGAGCACAGATACGCAGTATTTT. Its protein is CATSRDWTSGSTDTQYF.

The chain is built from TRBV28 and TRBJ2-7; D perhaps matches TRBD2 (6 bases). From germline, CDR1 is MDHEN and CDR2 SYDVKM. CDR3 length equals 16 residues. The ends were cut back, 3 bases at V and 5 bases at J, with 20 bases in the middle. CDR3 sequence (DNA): TGTGCCAGCAGTTTGCGGGACCGTGGAATCTGGCACGAGCAGTACTTC. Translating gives CASSLRDRGIWHEQYF.

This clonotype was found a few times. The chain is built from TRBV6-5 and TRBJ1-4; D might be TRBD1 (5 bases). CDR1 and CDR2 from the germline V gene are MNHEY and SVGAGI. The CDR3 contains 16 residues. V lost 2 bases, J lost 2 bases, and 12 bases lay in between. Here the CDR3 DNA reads TGTGCCAGCAGTTACGGGGGGAGAGGGACTAATGAAAAACTGTTTTTT. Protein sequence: CASSYGGRGTNEKLFF.

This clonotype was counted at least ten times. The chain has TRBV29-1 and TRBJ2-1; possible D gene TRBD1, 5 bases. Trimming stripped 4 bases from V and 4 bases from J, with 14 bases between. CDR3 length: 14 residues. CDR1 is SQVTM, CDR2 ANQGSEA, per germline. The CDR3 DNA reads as TGCAGCGTTGGAGAATCAGGGCCGTACAATGAGCAGTTCTTC. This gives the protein CSVGESGPYNEQFF.

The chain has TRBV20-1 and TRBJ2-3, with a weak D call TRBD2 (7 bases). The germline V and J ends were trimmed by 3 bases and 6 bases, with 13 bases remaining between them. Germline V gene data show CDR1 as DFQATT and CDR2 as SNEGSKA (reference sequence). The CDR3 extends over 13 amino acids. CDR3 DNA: TGCAGTGCTAGTAATGGGGGGGCCGATACGCAGTATTTT. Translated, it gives CSASNGGADTQYF.

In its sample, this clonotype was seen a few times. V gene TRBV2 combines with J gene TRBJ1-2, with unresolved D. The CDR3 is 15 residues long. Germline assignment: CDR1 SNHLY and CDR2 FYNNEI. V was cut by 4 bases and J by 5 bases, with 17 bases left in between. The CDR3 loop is CASSVNAFTGYGYTF. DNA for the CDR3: TGTGCCAGCAGTGTGAACGCCTTTACCGGGTATGGCTACACCTTC.

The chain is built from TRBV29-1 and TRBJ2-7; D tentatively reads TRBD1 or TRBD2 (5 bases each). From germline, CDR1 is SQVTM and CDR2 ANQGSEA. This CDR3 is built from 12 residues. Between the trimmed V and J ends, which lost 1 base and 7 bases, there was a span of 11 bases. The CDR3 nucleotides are TGCAGCGTTGAAGGGGGGTCCGCTGAGCAGTACTTC. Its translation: CSVEGGSAEQYF.

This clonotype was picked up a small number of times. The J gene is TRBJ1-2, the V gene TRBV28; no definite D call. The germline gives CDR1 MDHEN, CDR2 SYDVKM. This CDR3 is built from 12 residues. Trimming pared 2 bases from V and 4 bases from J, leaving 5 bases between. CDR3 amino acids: CASSLKVYGYTF. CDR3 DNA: TGTGCCAGCAGTTTAAAAGTCTATGGCTACACCTTC.

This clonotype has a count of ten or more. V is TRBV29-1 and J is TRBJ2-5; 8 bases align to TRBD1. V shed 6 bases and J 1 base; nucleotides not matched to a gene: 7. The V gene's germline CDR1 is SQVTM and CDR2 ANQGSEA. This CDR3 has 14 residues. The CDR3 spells CSVGNRGTQETQYF. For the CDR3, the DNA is TGCAGCGTCGGTAACAGGGGGACCCAAGAGACCCAGTACTTC.

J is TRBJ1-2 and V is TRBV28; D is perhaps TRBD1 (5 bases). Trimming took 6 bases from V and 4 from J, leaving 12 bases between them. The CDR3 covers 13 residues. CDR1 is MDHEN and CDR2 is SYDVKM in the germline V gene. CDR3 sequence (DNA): TGTGCCAGCAGGAACCGGGGGATCTATGGCTACACCTTC. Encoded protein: CASRNRGIYGYTF.

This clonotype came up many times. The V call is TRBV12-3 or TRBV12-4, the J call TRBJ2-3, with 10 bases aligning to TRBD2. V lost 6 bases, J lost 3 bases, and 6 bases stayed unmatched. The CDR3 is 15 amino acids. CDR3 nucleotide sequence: TGTGCCAGCAGGTTTAGCGGGAGGAGAACAGATACGCAGTATTTT. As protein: CASRFSGRRTDTQYF.

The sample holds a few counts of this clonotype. DNA of the CDR3: TGCAGTGCTAGCAGGGGGACTAACTATGGCTACACCTTC. Translation: CSASRGTNYGYTF. The chain joins TRBV20-1 to TRBJ1-2, with TRBD1 matching over 7 bases. The CDR3 runs 13 residues. The trim removed 3 bases at V and 0 bases at J, leaving 1 base unmatched. Germline-derived CDR1 and CDR2 are DFQATT and SNEGSKA (reference sequence).

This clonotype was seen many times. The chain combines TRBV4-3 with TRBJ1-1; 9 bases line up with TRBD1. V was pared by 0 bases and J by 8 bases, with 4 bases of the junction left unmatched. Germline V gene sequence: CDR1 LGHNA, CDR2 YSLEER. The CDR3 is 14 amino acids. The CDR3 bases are TGCGCCAGCAGCCAAGATGTAGGGACAGGGGAAGCTTTCTTT. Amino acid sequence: CASSQDVGTGEAFF.

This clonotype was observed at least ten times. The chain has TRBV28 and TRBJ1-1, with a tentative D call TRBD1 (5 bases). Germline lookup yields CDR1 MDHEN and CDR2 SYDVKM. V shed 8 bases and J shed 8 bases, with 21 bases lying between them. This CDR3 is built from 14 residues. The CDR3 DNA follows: TGTGCCAGCTTACCTCATCAGGGTGGCGTCGAAGCTTTCTTT. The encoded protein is CASLPHQGGVEAFF.

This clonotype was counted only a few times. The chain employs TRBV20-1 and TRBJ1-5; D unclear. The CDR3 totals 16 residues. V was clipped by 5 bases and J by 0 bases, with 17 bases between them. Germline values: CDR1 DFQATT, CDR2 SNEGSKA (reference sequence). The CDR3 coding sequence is TGCAGTGCTCGGTCAGCGATTCTGGATAGCAATCAGCCCCAGCATTTT. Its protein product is CSARSAILDSNQPQHF.

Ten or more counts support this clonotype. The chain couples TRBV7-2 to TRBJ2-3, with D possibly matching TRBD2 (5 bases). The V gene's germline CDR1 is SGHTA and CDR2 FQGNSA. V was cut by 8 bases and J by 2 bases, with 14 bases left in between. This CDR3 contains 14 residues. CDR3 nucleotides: TGTGCCAGCCTAGCTTTCTCCTCCACAGATACGCAGTATTTT. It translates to CASLAFSSTDTQYF.

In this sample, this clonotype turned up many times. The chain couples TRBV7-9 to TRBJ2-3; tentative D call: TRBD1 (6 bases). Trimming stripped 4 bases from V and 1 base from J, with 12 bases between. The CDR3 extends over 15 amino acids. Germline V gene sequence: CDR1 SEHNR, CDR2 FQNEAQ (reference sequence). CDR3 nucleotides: TGTGCCAGCAGCTACAGACAGGACCGCACAGATACGCAGTATTTT. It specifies CASSYRQDRTDTQYF.

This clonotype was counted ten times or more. The CDR3 nucleotides are TGTGCCAGCTTACCGGGACAGGTCGGAAACACCATATATTTT. Protein product: CASLPGQVGNTIYF. The V and J genes are TRBV28 and TRBJ1-3; 8 nucleotides align to TRBD1. Looked up from germline, CDR1 is MDHEN and CDR2 is SYDVKM. Trimming removed 8 bases from V and 4 bases from J; junction bases left unmatched: 7. The CDR3 consists of 14 residues.

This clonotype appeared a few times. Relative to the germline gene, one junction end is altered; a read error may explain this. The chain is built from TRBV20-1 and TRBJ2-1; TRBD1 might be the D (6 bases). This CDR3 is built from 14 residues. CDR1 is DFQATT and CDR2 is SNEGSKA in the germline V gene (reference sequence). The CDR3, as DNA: TGCAGTGCGAGAGGGGACACCGGATACAATGAGCAGTTCTTC. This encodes CSARGDTGYNEQFF.

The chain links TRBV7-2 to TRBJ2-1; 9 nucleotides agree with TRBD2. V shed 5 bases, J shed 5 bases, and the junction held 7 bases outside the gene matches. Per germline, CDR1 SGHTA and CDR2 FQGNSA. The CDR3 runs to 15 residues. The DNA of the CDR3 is TGTGCCAGCAGCCCCTGGACTAGCGCCAACAATGAGCAGTTCTTC. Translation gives CASSPWTSANNEQFF.

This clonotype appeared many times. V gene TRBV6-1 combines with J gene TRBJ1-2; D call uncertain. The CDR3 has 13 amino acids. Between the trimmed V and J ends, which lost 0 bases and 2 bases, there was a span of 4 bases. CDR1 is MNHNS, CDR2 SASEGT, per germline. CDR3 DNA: TGTGCCAGCAGTGAAGCGGGCAACTATGGCTACACCTTC. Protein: CASSEAGNYGYTF.

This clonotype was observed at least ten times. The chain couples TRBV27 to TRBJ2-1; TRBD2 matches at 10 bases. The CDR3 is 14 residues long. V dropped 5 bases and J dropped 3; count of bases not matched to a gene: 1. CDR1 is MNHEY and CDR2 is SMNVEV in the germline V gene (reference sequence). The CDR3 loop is CASSKREGYNEQFF. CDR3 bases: TGTGCCAGCAGTAAGCGGGAGGGCTACAATGAGCAGTTCTTC.

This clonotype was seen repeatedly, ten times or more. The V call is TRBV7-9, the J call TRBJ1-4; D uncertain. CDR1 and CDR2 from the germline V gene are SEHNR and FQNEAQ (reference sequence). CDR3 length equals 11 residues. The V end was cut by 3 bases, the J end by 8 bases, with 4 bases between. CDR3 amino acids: CASSFQEKLFF. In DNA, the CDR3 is TGTGCCAGCAGCTTTCAAGAAAAACTGTTTTTT.

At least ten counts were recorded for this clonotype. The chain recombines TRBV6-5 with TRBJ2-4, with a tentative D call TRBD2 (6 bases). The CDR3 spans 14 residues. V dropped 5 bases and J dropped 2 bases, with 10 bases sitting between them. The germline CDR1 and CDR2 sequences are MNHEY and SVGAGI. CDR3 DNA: TGTGCCAGCAGTGCGGGACTTACCAAAAACATTCAGTACTTC. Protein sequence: CASSAGLTKNIQYF.